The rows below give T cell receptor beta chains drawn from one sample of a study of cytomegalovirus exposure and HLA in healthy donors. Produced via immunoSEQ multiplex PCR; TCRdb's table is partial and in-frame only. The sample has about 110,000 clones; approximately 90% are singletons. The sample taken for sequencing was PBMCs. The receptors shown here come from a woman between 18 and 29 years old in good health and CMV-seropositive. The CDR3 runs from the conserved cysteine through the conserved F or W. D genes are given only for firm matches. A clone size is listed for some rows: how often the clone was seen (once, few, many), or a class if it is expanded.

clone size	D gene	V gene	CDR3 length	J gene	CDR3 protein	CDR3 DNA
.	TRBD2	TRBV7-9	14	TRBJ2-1	CASSDSGVYNEQFF	TGTGCCAGCAGCGATAGCGGGGTCTACAATGAGCAGTTCTTC
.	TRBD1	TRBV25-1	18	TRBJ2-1	CASSEPTVRDRDWNEQFF	TGTGCCAGCAGTGAGCCGACCGTGCGGGACAGGGATTGGAATGAGCAGTTCTTC
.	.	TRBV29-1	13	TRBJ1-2	CSVDFTENYGYTF	TGCAGCGTTGACTTTACGGAGAACTATGGCTACACCTTC
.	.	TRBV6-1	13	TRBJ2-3	CASEKRNTDTQYF	TGTGCCAGCGAGAAGCGTAACACAGATACGCAGTATTTT
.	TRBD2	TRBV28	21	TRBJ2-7	CASSLGAFWTSGGAVRGEQYF	TGTGCCAGCAGTCTAGGAGCGTTCTGGACTAGCGGGGGGGCTGTAAGGGGCGAGCAGTACTTC
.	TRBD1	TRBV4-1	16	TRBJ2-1	CASSQATGALNNEQFF	TGCGCCAGCAGCCAAGCTACAGGGGCCCTGAACAATGAGCAGTTCTTC
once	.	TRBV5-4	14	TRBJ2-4	CASSLAGVQNIQYF	TGTGCCAGCAGCTTGGCCGGGGTGCAAAACATTCAGTACTTC
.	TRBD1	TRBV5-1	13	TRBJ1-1	CASSPGQGAEAFF	TGCGCCAGCAGCCCCGGACAGGGCGCTGAAGCTTTCTTT
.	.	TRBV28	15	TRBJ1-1	CASSPGSGYWAEAFF	TGTGCCAGCAGTCCCGGATCAGGGTATTGGGCTGAAGCTTTCTTT
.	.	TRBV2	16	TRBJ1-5	CASSEVIGNPGLPQHF	TGTGCCAGCAGTGAAGTCATCGGGAACCCCGGATTGCCCCAGCATTTT
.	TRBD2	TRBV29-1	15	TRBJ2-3	CSVSSSGGGTDTQYF	TGCAGCGTTAGTTCTAGCGGGGGGGGCACAGATACGCAGTATTTT
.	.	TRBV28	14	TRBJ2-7	CASSPPLRGDEQYF	TGTGCCAGCAGTCCGCCCCTCCGTGGAGACGAGCAGTACTTC
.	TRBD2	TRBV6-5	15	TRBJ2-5	CASSYRLAGRETQYF	TGTGCCAGCAGTTATCGGCTAGCGGGGAGAGAGACCCAGTACTTC
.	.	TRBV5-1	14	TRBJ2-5	CASSQMTGRETQYF	TGCGCCAGCAGTCAAATGACAGGGAGGGAGACCCAGTACTTC
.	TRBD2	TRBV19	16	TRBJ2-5	CASSKTSGGSQETQYF	TGTGCCAGTAGTAAGACTAGCGGGGGTTCCCAGGAGACCCAGTACTTC
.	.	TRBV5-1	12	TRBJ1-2	CASSMTDYGYTF	TGCGCCAGCAGCATGACAGACTATGGCTACACCTTC
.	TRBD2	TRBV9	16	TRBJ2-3	CASSTGLAGDTDTQYF	TGTGCCAGCAGCACGGGACTAGCGGGGGACACAGATACGCAGTATTTT
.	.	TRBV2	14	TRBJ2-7	CASSDSSRLYEQYF	TGTGCCAGCAGTGATTCCTCGAGGCTCTACGAGCAGTACTTC
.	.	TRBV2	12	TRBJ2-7	CASVGAPHEQYF	TGTGCCAGCGTTGGGGCACCTCACGAGCAGTACTTC
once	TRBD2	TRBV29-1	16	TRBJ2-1	CSVPQSGLAEYNEQFF	TGCAGCGTGCCTCAAAGTGGTCTAGCGGAGTACAATGAGCAGTTCTTC
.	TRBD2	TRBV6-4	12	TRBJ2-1	CASSDSVGGKFF	TGTGCCAGCAGTGACTCGGTGGGGGGGAAGTTCTTC
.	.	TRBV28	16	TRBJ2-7	CASSLVWGGQDYEQYF	TGTGCCAGCAGTTTAGTTTGGGGCGGCCAGGATTACGAGCAGTACTTC
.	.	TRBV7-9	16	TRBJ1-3	CASSQQPGLSGNTIYF	TGTGCCAGCAGCCAACAACCGGGACTCTCTGGAAACACCATATATTTT
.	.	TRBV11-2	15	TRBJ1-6	CASSLEGGLISPLHF	TGTGCCAGCAGCTTAGAAGGAGGTCTGATTTCACCCCTCCACTTT
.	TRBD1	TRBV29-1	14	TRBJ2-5	CSVDRTGLQETQYF	TGCAGCGTTGATCGGACAGGGCTTCAAGAGACCCAGTACTTC
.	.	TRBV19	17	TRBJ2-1	CASTNSLGREVVLEQFF	TGTGCCAGTACGAATTCTTTGGGGCGCGAGGTTGTACTTGAGCAGTTCTTC
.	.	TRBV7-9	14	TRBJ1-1	CASSLEGDWTEAFF	TGTGCCAGCAGCTTAGAAGGGGATTGGACTGAAGCTTTCTTT
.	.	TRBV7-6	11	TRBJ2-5	CASSDSQTQYF	TGTGCCAGCAGCGACTCCCAGACCCAGTACTTC
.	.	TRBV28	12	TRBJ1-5	CASSTSNQPQHF	TGTGCCAGCAGCACTAGTAATCAGCCCCAGCATTTT
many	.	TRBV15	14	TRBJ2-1	CATSREASYNEQFF	TGTGCCACCAGCAGAGAGGCCAGTTACAATGAGCAGTTCTTC
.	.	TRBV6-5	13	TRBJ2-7	CASGGLSSYEQYF	TGTGCCAGCGGGGGACTTAGCTCCTACGAGCAGTACTTC
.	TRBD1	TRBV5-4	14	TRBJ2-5	CASSWDRGRETQYF	TGTGCCAGCAGCTGGGACAGGGGGCGGGAGACCCAGTACTTC
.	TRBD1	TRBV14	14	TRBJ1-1	CASSHRGSRTEAFF	TGTGCCAGCAGTCACAGGGGATCGAGGACTGAAGCTTTCTTT
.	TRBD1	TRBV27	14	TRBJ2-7	CASSGRTGPYEQYF	TGTGCCAGCAGTGGAAGGACAGGGCCCTACGAGCAGTACTTC
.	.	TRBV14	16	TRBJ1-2	CASSQSEWTGFYGYTF	TGTGCCAGCAGCCAAAGCGAATGGACGGGATTCTATGGCTACACCTTC
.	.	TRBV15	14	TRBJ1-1	CATSRDRARPEAFF	TGTGCCACCAGCAGAGACAGGGCGAGGCCTGAAGCTTTCTTT